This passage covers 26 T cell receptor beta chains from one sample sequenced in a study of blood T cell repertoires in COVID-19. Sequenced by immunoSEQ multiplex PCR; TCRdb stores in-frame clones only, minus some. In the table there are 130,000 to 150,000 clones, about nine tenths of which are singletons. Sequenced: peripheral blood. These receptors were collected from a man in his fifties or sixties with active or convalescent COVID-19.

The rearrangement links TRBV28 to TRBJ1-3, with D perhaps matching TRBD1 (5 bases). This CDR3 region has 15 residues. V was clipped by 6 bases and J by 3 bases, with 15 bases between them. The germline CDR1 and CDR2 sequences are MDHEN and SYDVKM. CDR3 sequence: CASSLGGVDGNTIYF. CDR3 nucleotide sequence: TGTGCCAGCAGCCTCGGAGGGGTGGATGGAAACACCATATATTTT.

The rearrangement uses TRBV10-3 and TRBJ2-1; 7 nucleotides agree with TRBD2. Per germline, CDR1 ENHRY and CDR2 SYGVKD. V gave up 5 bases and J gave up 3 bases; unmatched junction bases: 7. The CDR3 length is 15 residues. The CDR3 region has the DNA TGTGCCATCAGTACGAGCGGGAATGGCTACAATGAGCAGTTCTTC. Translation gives CAISTSGNGYNEQFF.

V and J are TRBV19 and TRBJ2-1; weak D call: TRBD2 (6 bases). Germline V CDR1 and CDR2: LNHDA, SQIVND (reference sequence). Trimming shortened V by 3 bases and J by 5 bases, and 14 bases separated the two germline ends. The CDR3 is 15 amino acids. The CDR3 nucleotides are TGTGCCAGTAGTATCGGGGGTCGGAATAACAATGAGCAGTTCTTC. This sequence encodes CASSIGGRNNNEQFF.

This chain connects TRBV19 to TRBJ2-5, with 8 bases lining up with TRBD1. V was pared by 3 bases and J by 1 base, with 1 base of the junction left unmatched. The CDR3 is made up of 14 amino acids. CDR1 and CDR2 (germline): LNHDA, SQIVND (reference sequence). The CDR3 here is CASSIGTGQETQYF. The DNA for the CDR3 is TGTGCCAGTAGTATCGGGACAGGCCAAGAGACCCAGTACTTC.

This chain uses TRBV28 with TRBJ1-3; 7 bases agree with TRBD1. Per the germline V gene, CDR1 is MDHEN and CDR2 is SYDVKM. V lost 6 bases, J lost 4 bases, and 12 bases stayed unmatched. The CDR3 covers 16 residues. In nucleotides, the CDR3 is TGTGCCAGCAGACCGACCCAGGGACAGTCGGGAAACACCATATATTTT. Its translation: CASRPTQGQSGNTIYF.

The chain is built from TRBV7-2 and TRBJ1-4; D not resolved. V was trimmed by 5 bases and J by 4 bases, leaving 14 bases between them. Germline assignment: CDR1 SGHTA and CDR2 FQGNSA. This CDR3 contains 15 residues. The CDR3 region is CASSPRESVNEKLFF. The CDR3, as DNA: TGTGCCAGCAGCCCCCGTGAGTCCGTTAATGAAAAACTGTTTTTT. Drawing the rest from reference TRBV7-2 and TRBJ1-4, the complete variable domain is GAGVSQSPSNKVTEKGKDVELRCDPISGHTALYWYRQSLGQGLEFLIYFQGNSAPDKSGLPSDRFSAERTGGSVSTLTIQRTQQEDSAVYLCASSPRESVNEKLFFGSGTQLSVL.

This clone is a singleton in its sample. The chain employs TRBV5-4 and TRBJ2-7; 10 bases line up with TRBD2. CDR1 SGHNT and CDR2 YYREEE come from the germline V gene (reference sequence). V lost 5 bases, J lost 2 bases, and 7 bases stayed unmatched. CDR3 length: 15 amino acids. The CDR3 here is CASRGGAGGTYEQYF. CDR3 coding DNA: TGTGCCAGCAGGGGAGGAGCGGGAGGGACCTACGAGCAGTACTTC.

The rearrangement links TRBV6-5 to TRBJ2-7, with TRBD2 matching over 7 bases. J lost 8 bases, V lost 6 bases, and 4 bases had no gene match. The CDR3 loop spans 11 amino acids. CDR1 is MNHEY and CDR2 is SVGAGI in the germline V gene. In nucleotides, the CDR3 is TGTGCCAGCAGCCCCGGGGGGAAGCAGTACTTC. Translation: CASSPGGKQYF.

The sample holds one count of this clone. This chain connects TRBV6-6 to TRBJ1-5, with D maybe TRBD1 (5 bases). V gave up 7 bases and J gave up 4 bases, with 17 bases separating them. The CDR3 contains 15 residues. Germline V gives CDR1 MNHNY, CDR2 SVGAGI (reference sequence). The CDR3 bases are TGTGCCAGCACTCCCAGGGTGAATGAGAATCAGCCCCAGCATTTT. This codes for CASTPRVNENQPQHF.

The CDR3 sequence is CASSPNDEQYF. Here the CDR3 DNA reads TGTGCCAGCAGTCCAAATGACGAGCAGTACTTC. The chain couples TRBV6-6 to TRBJ2-7, with unresolved D. CDR1 is MNHNY and CDR2 is SVGAGI in the germline V gene (reference sequence). The CDR3 has 11 residues. Deletions cut 5 bases from V and 5 bases from J, with 7 bases between.

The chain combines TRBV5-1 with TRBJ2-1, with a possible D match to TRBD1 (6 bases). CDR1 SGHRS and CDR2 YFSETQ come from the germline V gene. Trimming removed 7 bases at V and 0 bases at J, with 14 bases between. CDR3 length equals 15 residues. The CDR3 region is CASSEQGNSYNEQFF. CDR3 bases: TGCGCCAGCTCAGAACAGGGAAACTCCTACAATGAGCAGTTCTTC.

CDR3 loop: CASSLSGTSGMETQYF. For the CDR3, the DNA is TGTGCCAGCAGCCTTTCCGGGACTAGCGGGATGGAGACCCAGTACTTC. V is TRBV5-8 and J is TRBJ2-5, with 13 bases fitting TRBD2. Germline V CDR1 and CDR2: SGHTS, YDEGEE. Unmatched junction bases numbered 8, after V lost 4 bases and J lost 5 bases. This CDR3 region has 16 residues.

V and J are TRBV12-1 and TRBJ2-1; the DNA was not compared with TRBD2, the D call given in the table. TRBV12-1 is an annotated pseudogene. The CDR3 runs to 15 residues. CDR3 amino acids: CASSFRSGRGNEQFF. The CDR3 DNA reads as TGTGCCAGCAGCTTTCGTAGCGGGAGGGGGAATGAGCAGTTCTTC.

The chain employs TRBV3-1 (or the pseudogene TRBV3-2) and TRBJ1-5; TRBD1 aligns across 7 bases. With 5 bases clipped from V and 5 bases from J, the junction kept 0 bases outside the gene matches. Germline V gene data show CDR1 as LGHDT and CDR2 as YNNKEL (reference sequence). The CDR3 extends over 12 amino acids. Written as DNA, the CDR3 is TGTGCCAGCAGCGACAGGGATCAGCCCCAGCATTTT. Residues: CASSDRDQPQHF.

The CDR3 DNA is TGTGCCAGCGGAGGGACAGGGGGAAGGCAGCCCCAGCATTTT. Translation: CASGGTGGRQPQHF. The rearrangement links TRBV2 to TRBJ1-5, with 11 bases that match TRBD1. Unmatched junction bases numbered 7, after V lost 8 bases and J lost 7 bases. This CDR3 region has 14 residues. Per germline, CDR1 SNHLY and CDR2 FYNNEI.

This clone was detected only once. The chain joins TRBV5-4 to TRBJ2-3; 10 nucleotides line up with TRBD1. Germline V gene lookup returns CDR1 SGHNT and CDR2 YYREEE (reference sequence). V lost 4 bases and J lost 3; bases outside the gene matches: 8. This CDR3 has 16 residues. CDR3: CASSPTGQGGTDTQYF. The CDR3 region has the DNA TGTGCCAGCAGCCCCACAGGACAGGGGGGAACAGATACGCAGTATTTT.

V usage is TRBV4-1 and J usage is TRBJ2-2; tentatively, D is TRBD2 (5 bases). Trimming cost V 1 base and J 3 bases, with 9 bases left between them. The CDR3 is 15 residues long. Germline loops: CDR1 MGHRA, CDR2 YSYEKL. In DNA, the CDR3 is TGCGCCAGCAGCCAAGTCGGGATTTACACCGGGGAGCTGTTTTTT. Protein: CASSQVGIYTGELFF.

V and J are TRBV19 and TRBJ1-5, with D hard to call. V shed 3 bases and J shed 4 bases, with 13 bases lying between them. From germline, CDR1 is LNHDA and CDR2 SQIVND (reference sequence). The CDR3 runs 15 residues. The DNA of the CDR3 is TGTGCCAGTAGTATCGGGGTGTTGGGTAATCAGCCCCAGCATTTT. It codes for CASSIGVLGNQPQHF.

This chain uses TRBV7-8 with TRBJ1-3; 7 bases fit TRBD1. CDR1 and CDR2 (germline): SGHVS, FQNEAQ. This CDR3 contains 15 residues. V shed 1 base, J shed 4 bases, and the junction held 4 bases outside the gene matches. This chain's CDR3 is CASSLGTGAGNTIYF. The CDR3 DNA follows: TGTGCCAGCAGCTTAGGTACAGGGGCAGGAAACACCATATATTTT.

CDR3 nucleotide sequence: TGTGCCAGCAGCTCAGGGGTCAATCAGCCCCAGCATTTT. Its translation is CASSSGVNQPQHF. The chain links TRBV6-6 to TRBJ1-5; D is possibly TRBD1 (6 bases). With 6 bases removed from V and 3 bases from J, the gap between germline ends came to 9 bases. The germline V gene has CDR1 MNHNY and CDR2 SVGAGI (reference sequence). The CDR3 covers 13 residues.

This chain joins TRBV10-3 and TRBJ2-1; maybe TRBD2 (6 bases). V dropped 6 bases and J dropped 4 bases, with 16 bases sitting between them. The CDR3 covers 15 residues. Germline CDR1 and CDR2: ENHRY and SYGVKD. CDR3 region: CAISPGGSGYNEQFF. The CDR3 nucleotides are TGTGCCATCAGCCCCGGGGGATCGGGTTACAATGAGCAGTTCTTC.

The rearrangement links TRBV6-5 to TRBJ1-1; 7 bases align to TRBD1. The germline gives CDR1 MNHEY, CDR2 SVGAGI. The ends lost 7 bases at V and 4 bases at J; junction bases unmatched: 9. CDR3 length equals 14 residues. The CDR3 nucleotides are TGTGCCAGCAAGTCTACAGGGGTAGGCACTGAAGCTTTCTTT. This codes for CASKSTGVGTEAFF.

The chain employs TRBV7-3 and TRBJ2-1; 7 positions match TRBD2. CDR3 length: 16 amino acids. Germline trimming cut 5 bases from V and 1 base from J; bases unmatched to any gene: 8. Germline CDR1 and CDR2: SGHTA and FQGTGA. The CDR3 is CASSPAGGTSYNEQFF. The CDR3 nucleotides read TGTGCCAGCAGCCCCGCCGGGGGGACGTCCTACAATGAGCAGTTCTTC.

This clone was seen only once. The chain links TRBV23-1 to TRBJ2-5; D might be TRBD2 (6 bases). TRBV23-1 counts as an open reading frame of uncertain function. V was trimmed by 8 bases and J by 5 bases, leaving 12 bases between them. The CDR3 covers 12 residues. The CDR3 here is CASEGSGETQYF. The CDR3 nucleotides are TGCGCCAGCGAGGGGAGCGGGGAGACCCAGTACTTC.

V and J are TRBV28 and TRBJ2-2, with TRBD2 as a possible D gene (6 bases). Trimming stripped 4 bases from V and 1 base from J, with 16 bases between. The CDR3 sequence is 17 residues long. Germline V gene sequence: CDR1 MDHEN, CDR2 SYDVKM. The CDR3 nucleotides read TGTGCCAGCAGTTCGCGAAGACTAGTCAGGAACACCGGGGAGCTGTTTTTT. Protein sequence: CASSSRRLVRNTGELFF.

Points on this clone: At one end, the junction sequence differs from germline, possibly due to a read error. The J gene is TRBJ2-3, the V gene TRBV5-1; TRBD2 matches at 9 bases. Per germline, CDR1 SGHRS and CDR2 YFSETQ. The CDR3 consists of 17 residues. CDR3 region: CASSLAGGSGSTDTQYF. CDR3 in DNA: TGCGCCAGCAGCTTGGCCGGAGGTAGCGGGAGCACGGATACGCAGTATTTT.